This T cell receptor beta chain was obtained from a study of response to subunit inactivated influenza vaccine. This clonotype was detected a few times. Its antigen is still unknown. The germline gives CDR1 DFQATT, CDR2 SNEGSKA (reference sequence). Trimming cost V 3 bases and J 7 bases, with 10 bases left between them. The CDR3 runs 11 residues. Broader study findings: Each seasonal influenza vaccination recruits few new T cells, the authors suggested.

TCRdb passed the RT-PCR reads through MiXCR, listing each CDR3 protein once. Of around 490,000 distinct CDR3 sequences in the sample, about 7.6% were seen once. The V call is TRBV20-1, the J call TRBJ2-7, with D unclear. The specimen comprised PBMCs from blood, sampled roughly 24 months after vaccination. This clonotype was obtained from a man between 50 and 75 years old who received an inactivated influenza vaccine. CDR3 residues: CSARAIPEQYF. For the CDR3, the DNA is TGCAGTGCTAGGGCCATCCCGGAGCAGTACTTC.